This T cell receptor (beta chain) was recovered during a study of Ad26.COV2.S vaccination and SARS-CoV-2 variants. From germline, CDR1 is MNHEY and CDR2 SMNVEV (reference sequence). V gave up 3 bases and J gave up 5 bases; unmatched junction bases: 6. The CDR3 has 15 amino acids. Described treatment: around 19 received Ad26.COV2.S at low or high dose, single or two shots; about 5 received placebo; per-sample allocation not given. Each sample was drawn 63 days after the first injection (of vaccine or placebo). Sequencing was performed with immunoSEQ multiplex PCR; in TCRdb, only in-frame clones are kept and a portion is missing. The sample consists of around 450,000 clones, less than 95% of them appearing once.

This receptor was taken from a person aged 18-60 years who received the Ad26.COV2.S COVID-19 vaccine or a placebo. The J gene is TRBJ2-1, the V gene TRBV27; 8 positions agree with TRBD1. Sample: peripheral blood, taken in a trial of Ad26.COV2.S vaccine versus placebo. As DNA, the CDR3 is TGTGCCAGCAGTTTCGACGGACAGGGAGACAATGAGCAGTTCTTC. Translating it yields CASSFDGQGDNEQFF.